This T cell receptor beta chain was sequenced in a study of STAT5B mutations in CD4+ large granular lymphocyte leukemia. The germline V gene has CDR1 MNHNY and CDR2 SVGAGI (reference sequence). CDR3 length: 13 residues. The V end was cut by 7 bases, the J end by 3 bases, with 13 bases between. Assay used: immunoSEQ multiplex PCR; TCRdb lists only in-frame clones, some missing. Counted here are 25,000 to 35,000 clones, 78% occurring once; the ten biggest clones make up about 2.7%. This clonotype was sampled from a human donor in good health. The chain recombines TRBV6-6 with TRBJ2-7; D tentatively reads TRBD1 or TRBD2 (5 bases each). The sequencing input was CD4+ T cells from blood buffy coats. CDR3: CASTRGVSYEQYF. The CDR3 DNA reads TGTGCCAGCACTCGAGGGGTAAGCTACGAGCAGTACTTC.